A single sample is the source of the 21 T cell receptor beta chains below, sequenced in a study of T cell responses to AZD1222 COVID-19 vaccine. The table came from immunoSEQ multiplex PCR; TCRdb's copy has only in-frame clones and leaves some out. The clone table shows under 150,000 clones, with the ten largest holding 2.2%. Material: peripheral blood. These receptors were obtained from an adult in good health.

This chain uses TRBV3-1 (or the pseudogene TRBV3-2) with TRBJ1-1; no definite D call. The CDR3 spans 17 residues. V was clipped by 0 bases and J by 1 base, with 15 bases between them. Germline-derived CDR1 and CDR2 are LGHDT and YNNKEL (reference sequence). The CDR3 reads CASSQDKRGVRNTEAFF. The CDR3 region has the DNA TGTGCCAGCAGCCAAGACAAGCGTGGTGTGAGGAACACTGAAGCTTTCTTT.

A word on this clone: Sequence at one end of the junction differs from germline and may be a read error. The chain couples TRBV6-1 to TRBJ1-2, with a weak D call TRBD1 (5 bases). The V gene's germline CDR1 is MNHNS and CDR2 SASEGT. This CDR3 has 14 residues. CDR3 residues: CASSEEGVGIESLF. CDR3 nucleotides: TGTGCCAGCAGTGAAGAAGGGGTAGGAATTGAATCACTTTTC.

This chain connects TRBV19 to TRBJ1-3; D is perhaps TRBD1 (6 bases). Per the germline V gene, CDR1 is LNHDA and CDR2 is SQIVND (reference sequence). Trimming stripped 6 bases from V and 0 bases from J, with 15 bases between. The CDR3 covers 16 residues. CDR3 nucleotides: TGTGCCAGTAGCCGCCAGGGGACCTACTCTGGAAACACCATATATTTT. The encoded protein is CASSRQGTYSGNTIYF.

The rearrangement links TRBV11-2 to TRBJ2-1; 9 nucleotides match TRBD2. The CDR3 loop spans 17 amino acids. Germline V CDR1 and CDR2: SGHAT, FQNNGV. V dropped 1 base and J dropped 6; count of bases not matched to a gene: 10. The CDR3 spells CASSLASGGLYFNEQFF. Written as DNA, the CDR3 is TGTGCCAGCAGCTTAGCGAGCGGGGGGTTGTACTTCAATGAGCAGTTCTTC.

The CDR3 protein is CASSLGTRSYNEQFF. The DNA of the CDR3 is TGTGCCAGCAGCTTAGGGACTCGTTCCTACAATGAGCAGTTCTTC. The J gene is TRBJ2-1, the V gene TRBV11-1; TRBD2 is a possible D gene (5 bases). This CDR3 comprises 15 residues. The germline CDR1 and CDR2 sequences are SGHAT and FQDESV (reference sequence). V lost 1 base and J 1 base, leaving 8 bases between the germline ends.

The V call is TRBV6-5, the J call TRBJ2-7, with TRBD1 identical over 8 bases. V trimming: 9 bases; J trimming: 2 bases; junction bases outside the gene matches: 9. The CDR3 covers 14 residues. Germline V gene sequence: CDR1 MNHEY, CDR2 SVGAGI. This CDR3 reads CASRTRGRTYEQYF. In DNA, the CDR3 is TGTGCCAGTCGCACCAGGGGGCGCACCTACGAGCAGTACTTC.

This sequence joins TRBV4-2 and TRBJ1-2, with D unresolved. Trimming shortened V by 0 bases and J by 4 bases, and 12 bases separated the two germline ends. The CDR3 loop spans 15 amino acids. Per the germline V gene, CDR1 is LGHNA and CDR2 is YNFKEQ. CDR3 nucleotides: TGTGCCAGCAGCCAAGATCTGATAGGGTCCTATGGCTACACCTTC. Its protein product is CASSQDLIGSYGYTF.

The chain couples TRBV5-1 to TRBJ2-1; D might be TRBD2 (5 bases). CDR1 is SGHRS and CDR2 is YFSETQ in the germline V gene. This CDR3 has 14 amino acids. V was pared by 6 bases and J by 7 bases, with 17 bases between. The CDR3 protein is CASKTGKNWNEQFF. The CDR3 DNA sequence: TGCGCCAGCAAAACCGGGAAGAATTGGAATGAGCAGTTCTTC.

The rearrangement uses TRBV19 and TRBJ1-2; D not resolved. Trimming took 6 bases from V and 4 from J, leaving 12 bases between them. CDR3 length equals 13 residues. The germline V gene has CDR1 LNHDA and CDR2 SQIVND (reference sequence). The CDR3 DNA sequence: TGTGCCAGTAGCCGTGATTACGCCTATGGCTACACCTTC. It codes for CASSRDYAYGYTF.

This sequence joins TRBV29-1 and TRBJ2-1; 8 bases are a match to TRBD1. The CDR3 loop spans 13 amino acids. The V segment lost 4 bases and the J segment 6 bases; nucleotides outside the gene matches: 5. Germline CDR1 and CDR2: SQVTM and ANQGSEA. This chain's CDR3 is CSVGQGARNEQFF. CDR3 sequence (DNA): TGCAGCGTTGGGCAGGGGGCGCGCAATGAGCAGTTCTTC.

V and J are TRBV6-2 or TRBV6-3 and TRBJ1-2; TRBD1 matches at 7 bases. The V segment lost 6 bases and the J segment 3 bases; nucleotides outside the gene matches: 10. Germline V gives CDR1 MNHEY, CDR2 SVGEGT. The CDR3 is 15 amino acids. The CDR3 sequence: CASSAGAGGDYGYTF. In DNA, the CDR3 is TGTGCCAGCAGCGCCGGAGCAGGGGGGGACTATGGCTACACCTTC.

The CDR3 coding sequence is TGCGCCAGCAGCCAAATCGGCAGGGGTATCGGGGATACGCAGTATTTT. Translation gives CASSQIGRGIGDTQYF. The genes are TRBV4-1 and TRBJ2-3, with D tentatively TRBD1 (6 bases). The CDR3 has 16 amino acids. V lost 2 bases, J lost 6 bases, and 18 bases lay in between. Germline-derived CDR1 and CDR2 are MGHRA and YSYEKL.

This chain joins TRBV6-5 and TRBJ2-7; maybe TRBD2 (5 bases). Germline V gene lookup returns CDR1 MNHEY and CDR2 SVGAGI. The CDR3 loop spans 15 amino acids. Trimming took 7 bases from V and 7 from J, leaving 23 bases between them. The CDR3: CASNQWLASAKEQYF. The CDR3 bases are TGTGCCAGCAACCAGTGGCTAGCCTCAGCCAAAGAGCAGTACTTC.

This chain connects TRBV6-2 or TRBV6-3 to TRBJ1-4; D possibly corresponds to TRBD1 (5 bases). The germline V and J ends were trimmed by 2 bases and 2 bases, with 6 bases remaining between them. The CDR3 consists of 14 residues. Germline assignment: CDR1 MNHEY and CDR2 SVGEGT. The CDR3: CASSYRQTNEKLFF. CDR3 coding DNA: TGTGCCAGCAGTTACCGACAGACTAATGAAAAACTGTTTTTT.

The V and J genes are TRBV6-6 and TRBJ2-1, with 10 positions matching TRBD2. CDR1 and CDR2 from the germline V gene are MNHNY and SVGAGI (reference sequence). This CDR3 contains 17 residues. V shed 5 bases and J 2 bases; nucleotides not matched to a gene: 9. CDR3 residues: CASSRAVAGGTYNEQFF. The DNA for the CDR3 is TGTGCCAGCAGTCGAGCGGTAGCGGGGGGCACCTACAATGAGCAGTTCTTC.

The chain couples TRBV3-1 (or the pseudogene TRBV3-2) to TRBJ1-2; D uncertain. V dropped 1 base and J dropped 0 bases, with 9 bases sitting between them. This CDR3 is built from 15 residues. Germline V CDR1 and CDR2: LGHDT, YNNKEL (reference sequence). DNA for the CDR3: TGTGCCAGCAGCCAAGCAGAGGCACCTAACTATGGCTACACCTTC. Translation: CASSQAEAPNYGYTF.

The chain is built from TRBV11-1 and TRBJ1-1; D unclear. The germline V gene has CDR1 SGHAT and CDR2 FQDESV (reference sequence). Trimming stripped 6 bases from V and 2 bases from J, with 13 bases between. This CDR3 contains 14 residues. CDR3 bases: TGTGCCAGCAGTCCCACCCCGACCAACACTGAAGCTTTCTTT. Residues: CASSPTPTNTEAFF.

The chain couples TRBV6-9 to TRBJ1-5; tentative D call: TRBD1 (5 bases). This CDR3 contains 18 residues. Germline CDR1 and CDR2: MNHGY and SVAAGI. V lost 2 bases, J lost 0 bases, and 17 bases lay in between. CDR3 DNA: TGTGCCAGCAGTTATGGGGCGCAGGGCCATATTAGCAATCAGCCCCAGCATTTT. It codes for CASSYGAQGHISNQPQHF.

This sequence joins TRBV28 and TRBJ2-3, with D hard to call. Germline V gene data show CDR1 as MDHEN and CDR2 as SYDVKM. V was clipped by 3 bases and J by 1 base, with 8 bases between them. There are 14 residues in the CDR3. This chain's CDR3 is CASSFLQGTDTQYF. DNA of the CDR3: TGTGCCAGCAGTTTCCTGCAGGGCACAGATACGCAGTATTTT.

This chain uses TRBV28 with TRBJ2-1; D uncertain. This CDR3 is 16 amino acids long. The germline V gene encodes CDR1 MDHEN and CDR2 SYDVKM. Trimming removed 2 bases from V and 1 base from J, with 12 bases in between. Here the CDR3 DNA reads TGTGCCAGCAGTTTAGTAGGCCGTGGTTCCTACAATGAGCAGTTCTTC. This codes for CASSLVGRGSYNEQFF.

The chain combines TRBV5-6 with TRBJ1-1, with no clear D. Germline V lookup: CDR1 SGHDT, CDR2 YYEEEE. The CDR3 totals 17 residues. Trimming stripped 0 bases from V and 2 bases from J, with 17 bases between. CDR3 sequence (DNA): TGTGCCAGCAGCTTGGTAGGCGGGATCACGGAAAACACTGAAGCTTTCTTT. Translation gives CASSLVGGITENTEAFF.